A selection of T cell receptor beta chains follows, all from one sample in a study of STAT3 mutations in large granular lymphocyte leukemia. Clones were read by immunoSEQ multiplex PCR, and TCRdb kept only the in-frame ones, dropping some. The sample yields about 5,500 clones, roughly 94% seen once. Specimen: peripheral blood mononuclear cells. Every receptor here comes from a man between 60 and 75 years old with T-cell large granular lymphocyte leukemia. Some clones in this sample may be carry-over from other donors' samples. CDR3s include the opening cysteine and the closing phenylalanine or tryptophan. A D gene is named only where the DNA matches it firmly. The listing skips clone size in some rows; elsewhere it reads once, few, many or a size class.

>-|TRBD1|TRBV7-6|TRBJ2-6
CASSQSGTGGSGANVLTF
TGTGCCAGCAGCCAATCCGGGACAGGGGGCAGTGGGGCCAACGTCCTGACTTTC
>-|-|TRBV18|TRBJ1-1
CASSPGLNTEAFF
TGTGCCAGCTCGCCCGGATTAAACACTGAAGCTTTCTTT
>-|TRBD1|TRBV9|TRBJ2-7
CASSVVGTGEQYF
TGTGCCAGCAGCGTAGTTGGGACAGGCGAGCAGTACTTC
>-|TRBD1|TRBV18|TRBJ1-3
CASSKDRGDGNTIYF
TGTGCCAGCTCGAAAGACAGGGGGGACGGAAACACCATATATTTT
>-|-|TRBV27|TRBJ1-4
CASSSVGFVNEKLFF
TGTGCCAGCAGTAGCGTGGGGTTTGTTAATGAAAAACTGTTTTTT
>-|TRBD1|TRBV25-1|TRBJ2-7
CASSGGTDRYEQYF
TGTGCCAGCAGTGGGGGGACAGACCGCTACGAGCAGTACTTC
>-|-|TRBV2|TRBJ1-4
CASKYMINEKLFF
TGTGCCAGCAAGTACATGATTAATGAAAAACTGTTTTTT
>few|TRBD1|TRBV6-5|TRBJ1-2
CASGNRGEPGGYTF
TGTGCCAGCGGGAACAGGGGTGAGCCGGGGGGCTACACCTTC
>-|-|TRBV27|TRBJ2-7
CASSSSATPEQYF
TGTGCCAGCAGTTCTAGCGCGACCCCCGAGCAGTACTTC
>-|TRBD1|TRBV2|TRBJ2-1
CASRETGQNDNEQFF
TGTGCCAGCCGAGAGACGGGACAGAATGACAATGAGCAGTTCTTC
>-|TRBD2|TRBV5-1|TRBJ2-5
CASSAGLADQETQYF
TGCGCCAGCAGCGCGGGACTAGCGGACCAAGAGACCCAGTACTTC
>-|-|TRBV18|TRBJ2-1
CASSPPNESHEQFF
TGTGCCAGCTCACCGCCTAACGAGAGCCATGAGCAGTTCTTC
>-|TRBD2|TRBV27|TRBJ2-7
CASSLSPSGIHYEQYF
TGTGCCAGCAGTTTATCCCCTAGCGGCATCCACTACGAGCAGTACTTC
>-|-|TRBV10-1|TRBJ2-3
CASSQLEGTDTQYF
TGCGCCAGCAGCCAACTCGAGGGCACAGATACGCAGTATTTT
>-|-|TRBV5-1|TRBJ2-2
CASSGGPGSNTGELFF
TGCGCCAGCAGCGGGGGACCCGGGTCGAACACCGGGGAGCTGTTTTTT
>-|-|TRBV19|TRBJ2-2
CASADSNTGELFF
TGTGCCAGCGCGGACTCGAACACCGGGGAGCTGTTTTTT
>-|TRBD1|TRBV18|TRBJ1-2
CASSPRTGDPYGYTF
TGTGCCAGCTCACCGCGAACAGGGGACCCCTATGGCTACACCTTC
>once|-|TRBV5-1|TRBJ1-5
CASSLGGASDGNQPQHF
TGCGCCAGCAGCTTGGGGGGCGCGTCTGATGGGAATCAGCCCCAGCATTTT
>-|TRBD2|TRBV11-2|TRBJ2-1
CASSYPTSGRDKSYNEQFF
TGTGCCAGCAGCTACCCGACTAGCGGGAGAGATAAATCCTACAATGAGCAGTTCTTC
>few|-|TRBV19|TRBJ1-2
CASSPKGDYGYTF
TGTGCCAGTAGTCCCAAGGGGGACTATGGCTACACCTTC
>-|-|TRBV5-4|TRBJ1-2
CASSSRDIGLGYGYTF
TGTGCCAGCAGCTCCCGGGACATAGGATTGGGGTATGGCTACACCTTC
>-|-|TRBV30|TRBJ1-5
CAWSSFGQGKQPQHF
TGTGCCTGGAGTTCTTTCGGGCAGGGAAAGCAGCCCCAGCATTTT
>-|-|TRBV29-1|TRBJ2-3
CSVSRADTQYF
TGCAGCGTTTCCCGGGCAGATACGCAGTATTTT
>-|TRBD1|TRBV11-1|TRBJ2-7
CASSPGQGARYEQYF
TGTGCCAGCAGCCCCGGACAGGGGGCTAGGTACGAGCAGTACTTC
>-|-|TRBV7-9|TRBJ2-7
CASSLDGAGEQYF
TGTGCCAGCAGCTTAGACGGGGCCGGCGAGCAGTACTTC
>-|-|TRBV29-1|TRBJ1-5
CSVSTQFSNQPQHF
TGCAGCGTTTCCACCCAATTTAGCAATCAGCCCCAGCATTTT
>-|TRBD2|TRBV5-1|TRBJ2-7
CASSPGPAGAEEQYF
TGCGCCAGCAGCCCCGGCCCAGCGGGAGCCGAGGAGCAGTACTTC
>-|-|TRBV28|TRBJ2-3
CASSFRSTDTQYF
TGTGCCAGCAGTTTTAGGAGCACAGATACGCAGTATTTT
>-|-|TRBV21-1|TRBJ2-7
CASSGRLITVVNYEQYF
TGTGCCAGCAGTGGACGGCTGATTACCGTTGTCAACTACGAGCAGTACTTC
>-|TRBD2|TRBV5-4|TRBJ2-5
CASSRLAGKEETQYF
TGTGCCAGCAGCCGACTAGCGGGAAAGGAAGAGACCCAGTACTTC
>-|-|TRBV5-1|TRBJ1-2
CASSLVGNYGYTF
TGCGCCAGCAGCTTGGTAGGGAACTATGGCTACACCTTC
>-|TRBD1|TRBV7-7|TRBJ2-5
CASSLGATGEETQYF
TGTGCTAGCAGCTTAGGGGCGACAGGGGAAGAGACCCAGTACTTC
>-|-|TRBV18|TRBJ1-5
CASSRGSSNQPQHF
TGTGCCAGCTCCCGGGGGAGTTCTAATCAGCCCCAGCATTTT
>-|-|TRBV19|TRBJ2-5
CASGRETQYF
TGTGCCAGTGGAAGAGAGACCCAGTACTTC
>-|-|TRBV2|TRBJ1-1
CASSTYTEAFF
TGTGCCAGCAGCACGTACACTGAAGCTTTCTTT
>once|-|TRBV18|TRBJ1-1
CASSPTLGRENTEAFF
TGTGCCAGCTCACCTACCCTCGGGAGGGAGAACACTGAAGCTTTCTTT
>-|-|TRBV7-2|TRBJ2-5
CASSLAHWEETQYF
TGTGCCAGCAGCTTAGCGCACTGGGAAGAGACCCAGTACTTC
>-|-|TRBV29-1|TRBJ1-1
CSVEGVVRNTEAFF
TGCAGCGTTGAAGGGGTCGTGAGGAACACTGAAGCTTTCTTT
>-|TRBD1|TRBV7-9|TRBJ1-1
CASSYPQGAGTEAFF
TGTGCCAGCAGCTACCCACAGGGGGCCGGCACTGAAGCTTTCTTT
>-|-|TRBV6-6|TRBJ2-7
CASSLRSLASSYEQYF
TGTGCCAGCAGCCTCCGATCCCTAGCGAGTTCCTACGAGCAGTACTTC
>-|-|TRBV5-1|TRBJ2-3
CASSPPLGGMNTDTQYF
TGCGCCAGCAGCCCTCCACTGGGTGGGATGAACACAGATACGCAGTATTTT
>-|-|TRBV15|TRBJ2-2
CATSRRRLADTGELFF
TGTGCCACCAGCAGACGGCGACTCGCTGACACCGGGGAGCTGTTTTTT
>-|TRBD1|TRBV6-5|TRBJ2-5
CASSYMQGVGETQYF
TGTGCCAGCAGTTACATGCAGGGGGTGGGGGAGACCCAGTACTTC
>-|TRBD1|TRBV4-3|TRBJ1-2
CASSQGQGAVGYGYTF
TGCGCCAGCAGCCAGGGACAGGGGGCCGTCGGCTATGGCTACACCTTC
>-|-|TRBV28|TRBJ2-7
CASIEGGGYEQYF
TGTGCCAGCATCGAAGGAGGCGGCTACGAGCAGTACTTC
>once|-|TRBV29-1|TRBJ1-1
CSVRTLNTEAFF
TGCAGCGTTCGGACACTGAACACTGAAGCTTTCTTT
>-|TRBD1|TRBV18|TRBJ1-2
CASSPPPGTGKGYTF
TGTGCCAGCTCACCACCGCCAGGGACAGGGAAAGGCTACACCTTC
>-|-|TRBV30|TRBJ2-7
CAWSVLQGGYEQYF
TGTGCCTGGAGTGTACTGCAGGGGGGCTACGAGCAGTACTTC
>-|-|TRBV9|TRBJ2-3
CASSVGPQPTDTQYF
TGTGCCAGCAGCGTGGGACCCCAGCCCACAGATACGCAGTATTTT
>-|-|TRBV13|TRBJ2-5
CASSLSSTLGETQYF
TGTGCCAGCAGCTTATCGAGTACCCTTGGGGAGACCCAGTACTTC
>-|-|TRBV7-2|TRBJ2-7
CASSLYGNEQYF
TGTGCCAGCAGCTTATACGGCAACGAGCAGTACTTC
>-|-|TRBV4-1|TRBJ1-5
CASSRSPLSNQPQHF
TGCGCCAGCAGCCGAAGCCCCCTAAGCAATCAGCCCCAGCATTTT
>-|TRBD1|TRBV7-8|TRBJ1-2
CASSLSFLRTGEGDGYTF
TGTGCCAGCAGCTTATCTTTCTTGAGGACAGGCGAAGGTGATGGCTACACCTTC
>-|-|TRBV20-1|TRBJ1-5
CSALQPQHF
TGCAGTGCTTTGCAGCCCCAGCATTTT
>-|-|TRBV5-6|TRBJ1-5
CASSFGLGQPQHF
TGTGCCAGCAGTTTCGGACTGGGACAGCCCCAGCATTTT
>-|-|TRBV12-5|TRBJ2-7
CASGQLVGTGFYEQYF
TGTGCTAGTGGCCAGCTAGTTGGGACGGGTTTTTACGAGCAGTACTTC
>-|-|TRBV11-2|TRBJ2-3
CASSFPRRLARTDTQYF
TGTGCCAGCAGCTTTCCCCGCCGCCTAGCGAGAACAGATACGCAGTATTTT
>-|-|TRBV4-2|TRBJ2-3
CASSQPGRTDTQYF
TGTGCCAGCAGCCAACCGGGACGCACAGATACGCAGTATTTT